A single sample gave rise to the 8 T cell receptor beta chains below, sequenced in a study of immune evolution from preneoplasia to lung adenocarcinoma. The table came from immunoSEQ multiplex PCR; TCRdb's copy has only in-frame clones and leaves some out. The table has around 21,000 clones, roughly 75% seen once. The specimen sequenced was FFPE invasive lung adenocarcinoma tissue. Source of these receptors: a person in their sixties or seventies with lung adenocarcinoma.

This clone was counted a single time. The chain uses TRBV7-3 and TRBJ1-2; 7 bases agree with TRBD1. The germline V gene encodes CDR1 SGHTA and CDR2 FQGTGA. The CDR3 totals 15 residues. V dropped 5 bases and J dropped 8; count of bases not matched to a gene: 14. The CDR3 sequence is CASSPTGDPLGGYTF. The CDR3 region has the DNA TGTGCCAGCAGCCCCACAGGGGACCCTCTTGGAGGCTACACCTTC.

CDR3 amino acids: CASSLGAFWAGRETQYF. CDR3 sequence (DNA): TGTGCCAGCAGCTTAGGGGCATTTTGGGCTGGGAGAGAGACCCAGTACTTC. The chain links TRBV11-2 to TRBJ2-5; D is possibly TRBD2 (5 bases). The CDR3 spans 17 residues. Germline values: CDR1 SGHAT, CDR2 FQNNGV. Trimming pared 1 base from V and 4 bases from J, leaving 19 bases between.

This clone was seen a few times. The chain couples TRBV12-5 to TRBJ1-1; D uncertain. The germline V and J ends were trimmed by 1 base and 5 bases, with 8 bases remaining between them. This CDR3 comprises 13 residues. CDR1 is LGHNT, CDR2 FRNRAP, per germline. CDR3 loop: CASGLERRTEAFF. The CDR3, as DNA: TGTGCTAGTGGTTTGGAAAGGAGAACTGAAGCTTTCTTT.

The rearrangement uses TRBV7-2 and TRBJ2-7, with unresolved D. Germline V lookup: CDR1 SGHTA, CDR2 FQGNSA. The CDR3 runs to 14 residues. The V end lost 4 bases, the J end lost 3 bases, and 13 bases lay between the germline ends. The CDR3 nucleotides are TGTGCCAGCAGCTCCTACACGGCTAGCTACGAGCAGTACTTC. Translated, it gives CASSSYTASYEQYF.

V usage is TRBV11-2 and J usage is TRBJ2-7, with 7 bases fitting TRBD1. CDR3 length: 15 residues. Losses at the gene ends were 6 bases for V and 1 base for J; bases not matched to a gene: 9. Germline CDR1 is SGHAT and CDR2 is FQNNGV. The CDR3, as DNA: TGTGCCAGCAGTTCCGATCAGACAGGGTCCTACGAGCAGTACTTC. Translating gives CASSSDQTGSYEQYF.

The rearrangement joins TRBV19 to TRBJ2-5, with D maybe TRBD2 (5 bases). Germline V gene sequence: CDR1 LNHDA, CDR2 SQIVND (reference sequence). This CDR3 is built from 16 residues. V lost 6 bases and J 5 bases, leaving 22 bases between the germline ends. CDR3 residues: CASRASGIRTSETQYF. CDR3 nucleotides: TGTGCCAGTAGGGCTTCGGGTATTAGAACTAGTGAGACCCAGTACTTC. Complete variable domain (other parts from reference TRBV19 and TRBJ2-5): DGGITQSPKYLFRKEGQNVTLSCEQNLNHDAMYWYRQDPGQGLRLIYYSQIVNDFQKGDIAEGYSVSREKKESFPLTVTSAQKNPTAFYLCASRASGIRTSETQYFGPGTRLLVL.

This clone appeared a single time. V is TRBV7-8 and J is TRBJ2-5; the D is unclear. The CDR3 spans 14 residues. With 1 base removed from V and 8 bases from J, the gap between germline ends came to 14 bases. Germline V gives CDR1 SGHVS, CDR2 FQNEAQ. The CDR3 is CASSLVPVVDTQYF. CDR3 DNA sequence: TGTGCCAGCAGCTTAGTTCCGGTCGTAGACACCCAGTACTTC.

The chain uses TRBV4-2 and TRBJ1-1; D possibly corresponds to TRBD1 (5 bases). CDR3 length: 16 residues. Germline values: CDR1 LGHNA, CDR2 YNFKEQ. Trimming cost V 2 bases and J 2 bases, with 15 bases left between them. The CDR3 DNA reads TGTGCCAGCAGCCAATCCATAGCTACAGGAAACACTGAAGCTTTCTTT. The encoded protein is CASSQSIATGNTEAFF.